This section outlines one T cell receptor beta chain sequence together with its context. Source study methods: Estimated nucleated cell counts came from reference gene primer amplification. Assay used: immunoSEQ multiplex PCR; TCRdb lists only in-frame clones, some missing. V, J and clone size are taken as reported in that table, and D and trimming were inferred from the DNA itself. The repertoire holds 370,000 or so clones, with about 80% as singletons. The data were taken from a study of blood T cell repertoires in COVID-19. Turning to the study itself: Italy, Spain and the United States were the sources of the convalescent and acute COVID-19 samples. Sources were T cells, B-cell-depleted T cells, or PBMCs; the material itself was cDNA or gDNA.

The sequenced sample consisted of peripheral blood. This receptor was obtained from a human donor with acute or convalescent COVID-19. The donor label of this sample is uncertain.

The CDR3 loop reads CASSSPQGNLNTEAFF. CDR3 nucleotide sequence: TGTGCCAGCAGTTCCCCCCAGGGCAACCTGAACACTGAAGCTTTCTTT. The rearrangement joins TRBV6-6 to TRBJ1-1; D perhaps matches TRBD1 (5 bases). V lost 4 bases, J lost 0 bases, and 15 bases lay in between. Looked up from germline, CDR1 is MNHNY and CDR2 is SVGAGI (reference sequence). This CDR3 has 16 residues.